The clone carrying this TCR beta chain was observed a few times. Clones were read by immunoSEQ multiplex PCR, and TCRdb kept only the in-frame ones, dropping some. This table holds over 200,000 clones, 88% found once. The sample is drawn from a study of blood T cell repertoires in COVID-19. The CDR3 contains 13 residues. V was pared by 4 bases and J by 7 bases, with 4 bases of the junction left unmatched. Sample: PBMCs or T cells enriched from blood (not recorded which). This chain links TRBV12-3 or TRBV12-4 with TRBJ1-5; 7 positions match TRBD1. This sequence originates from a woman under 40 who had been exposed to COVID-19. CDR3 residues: CASSSLQGQPQHF. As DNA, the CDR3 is TGTGCCAGCAGTTCGTTACAGGGGCAGCCCCAGCATTTT.